Listed below are T cell receptor beta chains from one sample, sequenced in a study of monozygotic twins with inflammatory bowel disease. TCRdb re-called the 5' RACE reads and shows each CDR3 protein once, DNA omitted. This sample lists over 110,000 distinct CDR3 sequences; its ten largest clones have around 2.5%. Sequenced input: blood. These receptors all stem from a human donor with ulcerative colitis or Crohn's disease, or a healthy co-twin of an affected twin (not recorded which). CDR3s include the opening cysteine and the closing phenylalanine or tryptophan. The order of the fields is CDR3 length, V gene, J gene, CDR3 protein.

15	TRBV18	TRBJ1-4	CASSRAGTLGEKLFF
12	TRBV20-1	TRBJ1-4	CSAPRFGEKLFF
14	TRBV7-2	TRBJ1-6	CASTTRDSNSPLHF
15	TRBV7-8	TRBJ2-5	CASSFGQWMGETQYF
14	TRBV20-1	TRBJ2-7	CSAIPRGASYEQYF
15	TRBV18	TRBJ2-7	CASSPPGHETYEQYF
14	TRBV20-1	TRBJ1-1	CSARGAGRDTEAFF
14	TRBV12-3/TRBV12-4	TRBJ2-7	CASLDILSSYEQYF
14	TRBV12-3/TRBV12-4	TRBJ2-7	CASRLTVLSYEQYF
15	TRBV10-2	TRBJ2-2	CASARGLLNTGELFF
14	TRBV5-1	TRBJ1-1	CASSPGTGSTEAFF
15	TRBV7-2	TRBJ1-1	CASSLDSQGGSEAFF
14	TRBV20-1	TRBJ1-5	CSAPLIGDNQPQHF
14	TRBV7-2	TRBJ2-7	CASSLEFGKGAQYF
18	TRBV4-1	TRBJ2-1	CASSQDQGATVTYNEQFF
17	TRBV28	TRBJ2-3	CASSSLTSGGEADTQYF
14	TRBV5-1	TRBJ1-1	CASSLVAGTTEAFF
12	TRBV20-1	TRBJ2-3	CSAREGPDTQYF
17	TRBV20-1	TRBJ2-1	CSARDQAGVNSYNEQFF
13	TRBV7-3	TRBJ1-1	CASSPSRETEAFF